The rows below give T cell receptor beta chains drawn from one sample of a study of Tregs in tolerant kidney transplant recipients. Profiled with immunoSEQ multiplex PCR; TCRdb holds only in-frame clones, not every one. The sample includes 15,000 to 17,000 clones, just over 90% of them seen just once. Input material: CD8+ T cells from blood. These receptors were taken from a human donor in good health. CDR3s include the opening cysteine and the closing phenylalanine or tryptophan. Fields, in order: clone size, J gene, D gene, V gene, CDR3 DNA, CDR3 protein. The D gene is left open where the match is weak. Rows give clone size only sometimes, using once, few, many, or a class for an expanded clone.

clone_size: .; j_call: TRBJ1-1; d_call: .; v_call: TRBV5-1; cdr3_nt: TGCGCCAGCAGCTTGAGGGGGGGGGCCCCCACTGAAGCTTTCTTT; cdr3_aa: CASSLRGGAPTEAFF
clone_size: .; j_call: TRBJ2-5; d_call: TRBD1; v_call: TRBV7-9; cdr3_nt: TGTGCCAGCAGCCACGGACAGGGTCAGTACTTC; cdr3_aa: CASSHGQGQYF
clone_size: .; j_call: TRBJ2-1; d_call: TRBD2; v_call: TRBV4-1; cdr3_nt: TGCGCCAGCAGCCAAGCGATATTTCCGGGACTAGACATTGAGCAGTTCTTC; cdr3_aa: CASSQAIFPGLDIEQFF
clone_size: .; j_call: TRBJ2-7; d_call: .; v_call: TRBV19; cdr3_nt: TGTGCCAGTAGTATTTATGGTGGTCCGGGCGAGCAGTACTTC; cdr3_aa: CASSIYGGPGEQYF
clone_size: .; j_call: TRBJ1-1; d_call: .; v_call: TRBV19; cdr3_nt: TGTGCCAGTAGAGAGGGTGGCACTGAAGCTTTCTTT; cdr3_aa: CASREGGTEAFF
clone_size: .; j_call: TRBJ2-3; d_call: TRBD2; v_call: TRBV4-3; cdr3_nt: TGCGCCAGCAGCCAAGGTTTGTGGACTAGCGGGGGAGGAGATACGCAGTATTTT; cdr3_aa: CASSQGLWTSGGGDTQYF
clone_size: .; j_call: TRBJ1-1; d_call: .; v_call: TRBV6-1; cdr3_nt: TGTGCCAGCAGTGCCCAAGCGACGGCAGAAGCTTTCTTT; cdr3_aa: CASSAQATAEAFF
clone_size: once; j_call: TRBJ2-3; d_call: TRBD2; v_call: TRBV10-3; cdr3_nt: TGTGCCATCAGTGACAAACGGGAGGGCAACACAGATACGCAGTATTTT; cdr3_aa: CAISDKREGNTDTQYF
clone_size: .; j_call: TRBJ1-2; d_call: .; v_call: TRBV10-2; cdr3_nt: TGCGCCAGTTACAGTCGAAATAACTATGGCTACACCTTC; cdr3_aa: CASYSRNNYGYTF
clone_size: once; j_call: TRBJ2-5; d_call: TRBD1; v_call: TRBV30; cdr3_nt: TGTGCCTGGAGTCCATACCGACAGGGCTTGATGGAGACCCAGTACTTC; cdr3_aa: CAWSPYRQGLMETQYF
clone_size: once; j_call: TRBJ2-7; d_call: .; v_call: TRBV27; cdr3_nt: TGTGCCTACCGACGGAATCCTGTGTACGAGCAGTACTTC; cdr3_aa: CAYRRNPVYEQYF
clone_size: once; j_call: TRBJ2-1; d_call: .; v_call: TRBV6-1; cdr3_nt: TGTGCCAACGCGCCCCCTTCCAATGAGCAGTTCTTC; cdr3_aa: CANAPPSNEQFF
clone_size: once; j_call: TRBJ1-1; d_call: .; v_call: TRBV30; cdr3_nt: TGTGCCTCGAATGACGGGGGCACTGAAGCTTTCTTT; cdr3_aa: CASNDGGTEAFF
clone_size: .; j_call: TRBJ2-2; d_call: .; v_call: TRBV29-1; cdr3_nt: TGCAGCGTTGGTACATCCGGGGAGCTGTTTTTT; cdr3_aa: CSVGTSGELFF
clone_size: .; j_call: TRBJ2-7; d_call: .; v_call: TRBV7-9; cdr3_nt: TGTGCCAGCAGGTTCGGGCACGCCTACGAGCAGTACTTC; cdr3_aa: CASRFGHAYEQYF
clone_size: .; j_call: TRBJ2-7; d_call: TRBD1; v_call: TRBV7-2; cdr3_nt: TGTGCCAGCAGCCCGCCGGACAGGGTAACCCACGAGCAGTACTTC; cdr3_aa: CASSPPDRVTHEQYF
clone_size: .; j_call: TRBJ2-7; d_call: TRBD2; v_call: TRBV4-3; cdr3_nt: TGCGCCAGCAGCCAAGATCCAGCTAGCGGGGCCTCCTACGAGCAGTACTTC; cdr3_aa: CASSQDPASGASYEQYF
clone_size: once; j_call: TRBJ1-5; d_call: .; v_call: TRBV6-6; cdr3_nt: TGTGCCAGCAGTGGGGACAATCAGCCCCAGCATTTT; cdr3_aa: CASSGDNQPQHF
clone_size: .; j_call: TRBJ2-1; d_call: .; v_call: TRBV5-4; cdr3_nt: TGTGCCAGCAGCTCGTCCAACAGTGAGCAGTTCTTC; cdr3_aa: CASSSSNSEQFF
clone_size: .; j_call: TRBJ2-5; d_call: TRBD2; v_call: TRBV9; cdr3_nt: TGTGCCAGCAGCGCTGGGACTAGCGTCTATGAGACCCAGTACTTC; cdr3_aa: CASSAGTSVYETQYF
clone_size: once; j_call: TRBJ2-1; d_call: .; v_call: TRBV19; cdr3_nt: TGTGCCAGTAGTATTGGGGGATCTTACAATGAGCAGTTCTTC; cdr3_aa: CASSIGGSYNEQFF
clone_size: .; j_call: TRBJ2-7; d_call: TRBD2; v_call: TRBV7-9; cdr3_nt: TGTGCCAGCAGCTCCGCCAGCGGGAGGGTTTCCTACGAGCAGTACTTC; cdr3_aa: CASSSASGRVSYEQYF
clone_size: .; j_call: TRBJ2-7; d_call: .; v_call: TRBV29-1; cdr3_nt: TGCAGCGTCGCCTCCAGGCAACGCTCCTACGAGCAGTACTTC; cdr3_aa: CSVASRQRSYEQYF
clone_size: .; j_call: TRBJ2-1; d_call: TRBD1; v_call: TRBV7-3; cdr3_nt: TGTGCCAGCAGTCCCGTTCCCGGGGACAGAGCAGGGGCGAGCTCCTACAATGAGCAGTTCTTC; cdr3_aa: CASSPVPGDRAGASSYNEQFF
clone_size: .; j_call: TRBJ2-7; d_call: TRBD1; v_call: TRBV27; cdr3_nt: TGTGCCAGCAGTTTACTGCCAGGGGGCTTAAACGAGCAGTACTTC; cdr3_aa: CASSLLPGGLNEQYF
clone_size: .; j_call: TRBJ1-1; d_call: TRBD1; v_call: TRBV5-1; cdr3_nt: TGCGCCAGCCGGACAGGGAACACTGAAGCTTTCTTT; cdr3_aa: CASRTGNTEAFF
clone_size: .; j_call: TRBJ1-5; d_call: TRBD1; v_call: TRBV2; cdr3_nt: TGTGCCAGCAGCTTCGGACAGGGTCTCAATCAGCCCCAGCATTTT; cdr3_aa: CASSFGQGLNQPQHF